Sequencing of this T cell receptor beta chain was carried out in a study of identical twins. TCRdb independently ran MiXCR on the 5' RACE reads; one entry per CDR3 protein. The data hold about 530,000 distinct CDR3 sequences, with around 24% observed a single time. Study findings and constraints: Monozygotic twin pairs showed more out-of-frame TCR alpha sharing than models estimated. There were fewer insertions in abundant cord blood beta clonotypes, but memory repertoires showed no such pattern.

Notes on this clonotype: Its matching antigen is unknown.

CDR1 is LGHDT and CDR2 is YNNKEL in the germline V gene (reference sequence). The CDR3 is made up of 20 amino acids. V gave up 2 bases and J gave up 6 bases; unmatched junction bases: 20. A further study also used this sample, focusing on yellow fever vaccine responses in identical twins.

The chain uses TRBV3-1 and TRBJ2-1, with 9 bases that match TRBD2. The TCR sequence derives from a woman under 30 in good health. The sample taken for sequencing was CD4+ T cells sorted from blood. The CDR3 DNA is TGTGCCAGCAGCCAATCCCTAGGGGTAATCAGCGGGAGGACCTTCAATGAGCAGTTCTTC. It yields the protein CASSQSLGVISGRTFNEQFF.